This T cell receptor beta chain was retrieved from a study of blood T cells in healthy people across ages. The second PCR ran roughly 6 to 12 cycles with a sample-barcoded 5' primer and J-beta primers. Every molecule of cDNA carried a tag from a template-switch adaptor with 12 random nucleotides. Sequencing recovered at least 2.5 million CDR3-containing paired-end reads from each sample. TCRdb reanalysed the 5' RACE reads using MiXCR and keeps one entry per CDR3 protein. The sample contains about a million distinct CDR3 sequences, roughly 50% of which appear only once. The individuals who served as donors were healthy Caucasians living in Russia, aged roughly 6 to 90. Sequencing was done on a sample of blood. This sequence was found in a man in his thirties or forties in good health.

In nucleotides, the CDR3 is TGCGCCAGCAGCATGGGGGCAGGGTCCGTCGAGCAGTACTTC. Protein product: CASSMGAGSVEQYF. J is TRBJ2-4 and V is TRBV5-1; possibly TRBD1 for D (6 bases). The DNA end is a closer match to TRBJ2-7, so the J assignment may be wrong. CDR1 and CDR2 from the germline V gene are SGHRS and YFSETQ. The CDR3 spans 14 residues.